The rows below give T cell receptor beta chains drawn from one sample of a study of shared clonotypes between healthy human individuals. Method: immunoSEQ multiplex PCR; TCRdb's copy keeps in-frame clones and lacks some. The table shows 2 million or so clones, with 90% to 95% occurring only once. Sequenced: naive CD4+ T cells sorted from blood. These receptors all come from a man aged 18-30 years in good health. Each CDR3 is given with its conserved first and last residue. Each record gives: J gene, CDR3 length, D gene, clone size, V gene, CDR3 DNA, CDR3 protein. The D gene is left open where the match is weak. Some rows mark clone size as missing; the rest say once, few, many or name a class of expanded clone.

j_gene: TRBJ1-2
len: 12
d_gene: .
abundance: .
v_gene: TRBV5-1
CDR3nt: TGCGCCAGCAGCAGTCAGGGATTTGGCTACACCTTC
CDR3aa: CASSSQGFGYTF

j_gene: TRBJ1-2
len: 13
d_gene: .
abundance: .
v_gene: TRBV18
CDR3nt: TGTGCCAGCTCACCGACGGCAAACTATGGCTACACCTTC
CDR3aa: CASSPTANYGYTF

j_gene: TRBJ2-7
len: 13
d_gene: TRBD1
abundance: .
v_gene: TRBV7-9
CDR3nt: TGTGCCAGCAGCTTAAACAGGGGGAACGAGCAGTACTTC
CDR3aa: CASSLNRGNEQYF

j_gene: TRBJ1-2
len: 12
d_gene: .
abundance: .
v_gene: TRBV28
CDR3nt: TGTGCCAGCAGCCTCGGAGGGAGTGGCTACACCTTC
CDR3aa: CASSLGGSGYTF

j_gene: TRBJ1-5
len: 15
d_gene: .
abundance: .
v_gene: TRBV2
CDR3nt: TGTGCCAGCAGTGATGTTTCGACGGAAAATCAGCCCCAGCATTTT
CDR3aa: CASSDVSTENQPQHF

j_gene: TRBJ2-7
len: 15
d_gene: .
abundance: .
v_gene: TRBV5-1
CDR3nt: TGCGCCAGCAGCTTGAGTGCGGGGACCCCCTACGAGCAGTACTTC
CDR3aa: CASSLSAGTPYEQYF

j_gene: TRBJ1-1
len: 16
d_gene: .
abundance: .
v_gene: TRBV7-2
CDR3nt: TGTGCCAGCAGCTTAACGGGGAATGGTGTAAACACTGAAGCTTTCTTT
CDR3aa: CASSLTGNGVNTEAFF

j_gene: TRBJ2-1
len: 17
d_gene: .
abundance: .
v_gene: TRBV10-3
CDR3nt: TGTGCCATCAGTGAGTCAGAGTTGGCGGTAGTTGGGCCAGGGAAGTTCTTC
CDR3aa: CAISESELAVVGPGKFF

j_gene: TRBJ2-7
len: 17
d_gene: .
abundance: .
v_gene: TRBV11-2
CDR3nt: TGTGCCAGCAGCACGATATGGGGGAGAAGGAGCTCCTACGAGCAGTACTTC
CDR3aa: CASSTIWGRRSSYEQYF

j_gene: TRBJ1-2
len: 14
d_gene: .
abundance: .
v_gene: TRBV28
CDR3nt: TGTGCCAGCAGTTTGACGGGGGGATCCTATGGCTACACCTTC
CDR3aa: CASSLTGGSYGYTF

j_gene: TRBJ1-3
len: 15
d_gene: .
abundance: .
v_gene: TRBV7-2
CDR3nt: TGTGCCAGCAGCTTAGTCGGGATCTCTGGAAACACCATATATTTT
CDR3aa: CASSLVGISGNTIYF

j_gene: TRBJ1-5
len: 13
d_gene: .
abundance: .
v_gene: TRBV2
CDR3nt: TGTGCCAGCAGTGAAGGGGCGGGTCAGCCCCAGCATTTT
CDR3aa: CASSEGAGQPQHF

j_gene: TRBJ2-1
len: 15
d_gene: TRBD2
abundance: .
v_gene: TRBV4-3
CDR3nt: TGCGCCAGCAGCCAAGGGTCTAGCGGGAGCAATGAGCAGTTCTTC
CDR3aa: CASSQGSSGSNEQFF

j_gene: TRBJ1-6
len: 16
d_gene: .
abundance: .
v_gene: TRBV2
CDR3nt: TGTGCCAGCAGTGAAGATGTGTCAGTGATACGCTCACCCCTCCACTTT
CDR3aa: CASSEDVSVIRSPLHF

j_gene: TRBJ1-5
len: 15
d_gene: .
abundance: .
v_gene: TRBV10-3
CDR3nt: TGTGCCATCAGTGACCCCCTCCAGGGAAATCAGCCCCAGCATTTT
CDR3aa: CAISDPLQGNQPQHF

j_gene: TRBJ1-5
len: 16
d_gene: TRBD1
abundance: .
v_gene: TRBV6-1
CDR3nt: TGTGCCAGCAGTGAGTCCGGGACAGAACTCAATCAGCCCCAGCATTTT
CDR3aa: CASSESGTELNQPQHF

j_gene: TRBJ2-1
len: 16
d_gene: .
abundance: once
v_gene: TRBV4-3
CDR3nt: TGCGCCAGCAGCAACGGGAGACAGGGCTCCTACAATGAGCAGTTCTTC
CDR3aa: CASSNGRQGSYNEQFF

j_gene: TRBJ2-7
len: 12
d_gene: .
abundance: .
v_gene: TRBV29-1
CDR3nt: TGCAGCGTTGGGAAGGGGAACTACGAGCAGTACTTC
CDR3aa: CSVGKGNYEQYF

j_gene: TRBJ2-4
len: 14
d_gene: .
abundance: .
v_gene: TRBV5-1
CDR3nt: TGCGCCAGCAGCTTGGGAGGGACGGTTGACATTCAGTACTTC
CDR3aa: CASSLGGTVDIQYF

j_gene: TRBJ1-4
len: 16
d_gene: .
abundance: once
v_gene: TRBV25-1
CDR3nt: TGTGCCAGCAGTGAAGGTCAGGGTGCAACTAATGAAAAACTGTTTTTT
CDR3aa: CASSEGQGATNEKLFF

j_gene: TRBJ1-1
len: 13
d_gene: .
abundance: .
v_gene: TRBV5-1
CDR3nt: TGCGCCAGCAGCTCCGGCGCGGGAACTGAAGCTTTCTTT
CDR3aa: CASSSGAGTEAFF

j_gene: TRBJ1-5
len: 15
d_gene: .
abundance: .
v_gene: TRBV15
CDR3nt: TGTGCCACGGGGGATTGGGGCAGGGTTAATCAGCCCCAGCATTTT
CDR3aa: CATGDWGRVNQPQHF

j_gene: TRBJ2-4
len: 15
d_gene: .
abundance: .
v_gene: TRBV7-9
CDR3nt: TGTGCCAGCAGCTTAGTGGAGGGGCTCGGAAACATTCAGTACTTC
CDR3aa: CASSLVEGLGNIQYF

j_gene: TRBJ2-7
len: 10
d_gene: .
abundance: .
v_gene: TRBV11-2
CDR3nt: TGTGCCAGCAGCACAGGGGAGCAGTACTTC
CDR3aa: CASSTGEQYF